Listed here are 28 T cell receptor beta chains from one sample, sequenced in a study of human T cells and chemical hapten exposure. TCRdb ran MiXCR on the RACE reads and lists one entry per CDR3 protein. The table shows 40,000 to 65,000 distinct CDR3 sequences, with about 11% occurring only once. The time point here: patch test 1, 2 weeks after DPC sensitization. Noted treatment: therapeutic diphenylcyclopropenone sensitization with weekly scalp DPC. Extraction of total RNA was performed on unfractionated whole blood. The sample in question was whole blood, obtained in connection with sensitization to the hapten diphenylcyclopropenone (DPC). All receptors come from a woman between 40 and 55 years old with alopecia areata. Some clones in this sample may be carry-over from other donors' samples.

The chain has TRBV6-2 or TRBV6-3 and TRBJ2-3; possibly TRBD1 for D (5 bases). CDR1 and CDR2 (germline): MNHEY, SVGEGT. This CDR3 spans 13 amino acids. The V end lost 4 bases, the J end lost 6 bases, and 11 bases lay between the germline ends. CDR3 loop: CASSSQGRDTQYF. The CDR3 nucleotides are TGTGCCAGCAGTTCCCAGGGTCGGGATACGCAGTATTTT.

CDR3 region: CASGLSQYNEQFF. As DNA, the CDR3 is TGTGCTAGTGGTTTGTCCCAGTACAATGAGCAGTTCTTC. The chain recombines TRBV12-5 with TRBJ2-1; D not resolved. Trimming pared 2 bases from V and 4 bases from J, leaving 6 bases between. From germline, CDR1 is LGHNT and CDR2 FRNRAP. The CDR3 length is 13 residues.

This clonotype was seen more than once but under ten times. V gene TRBV30 combines with J gene TRBJ2-3; TRBD2 agrees at 10 bases. Looked up from germline, CDR1 is GTSNPN and CDR2 is SVGIG (reference sequence). V dropped 2 bases and J dropped 4; count of bases not matched to a gene: 12. CDR3 length: 17 residues. In DNA, the CDR3 is TGTGCCTGGAGTCCTCTCGGCCTAGCGGGAGAGTCAGATACGCAGTATTTT. Its translation: CAWSPLGLAGESDTQYF.

This clonotype showed up just a few times. The gene calls are TRBV2 and TRBJ1-6, with D perhaps TRBD1 (6 bases). Per the germline V gene, CDR1 is SNHLY and CDR2 is FYNNEI. The V end lost 4 bases, the J end lost 9 bases, and 10 bases lay between the germline ends. The CDR3 is 13 amino acids. The CDR3, as DNA: TGTGCCAGCAGTGGCAGGGGTGGTTCACCCCTCCACTTT. Its translation: CASSGRGGSPLHF.

The table lists this clonotype with a few counts. The chain is built from TRBV6-6 and TRBJ1-2; D may be TRBD1 (6 bases). From germline, CDR1 is MNHNY and CDR2 SVGAGI (reference sequence). This CDR3 spans 12 amino acids. V was clipped by 7 bases and J by 5 bases, with 11 bases between them. The CDR3 DNA follows: TGTGCCAGCACTACAGGGACGTATGGCTACACCTTC. Encoded protein: CASTTGTYGYTF.

The chain carries TRBV20-1 and TRBJ1-1; no reliable D call. The V and J ends lost 6 bases and 6 bases respectively, with 11 bases between them. Germline V gives CDR1 DFQATT, CDR2 SNEGSKA (reference sequence). The CDR3 is 11 amino acids. CDR3 bases: TGCAGTGCAATCCCAGGTGCTGAAGCTTTCTTT. Protein sequence: CSAIPGAEAFF.

The chain links TRBV29-1 to TRBJ1-1; 8 nucleotides line up with TRBD1. The germline V gene has CDR1 SQVTM and CDR2 ANQGSEA. This CDR3 region has 13 residues. With V trimmed by 8 bases and J by 8 bases, 13 bases remained unmatched. The CDR3 loop reads CSHRVGQGSEAFF. The CDR3 DNA reads as TGCAGCCACCGAGTCGGACAGGGATCCGAAGCTTTCTTT.

The chain links TRBV9 to TRBJ1-1; TRBD1 matches 11 bases. The CDR3 spans 14 residues. Germline CDR1 reads SGDLS; CDR2 reads YYNGEE. Losses at the gene ends were 0 bases for V and 7 bases for J; bases not matched to a gene: 2. The CDR3 bases are TGTGCCAGCAGCGTAGGCGGGACAGGGGGTGAAGCTTTCTTT. This encodes CASSVGGTGGEAFF. Using reference TRBV9 and TRBJ1-1 for the parts outside the CDR3, the full variable domain is DSGVTQTPKHLITATGQRVTLRCSPRSGDLSVYWYQQSLDQGLQFLIQYYNGEERAKGNILERFSAQQFPDLHSELNLSSLELGDSALYFCASSVGGTGGEAFFGQGTRLTVV.

This clonotype was found a few times. The chain employs TRBV20-1 and TRBJ2-7, with D perhaps TRBD1 or TRBD2 (5 bases each). The CDR3 has 13 residues. The germline gives CDR1 DFQATT, CDR2 SNEGSKA (reference sequence). Trimming removed 1 base from V and 4 bases from J, with 11 bases in between. The CDR3 DNA is TGCAGTGCTAGAGGGGACGACTCATACGAGCAGTACTTC. It yields the protein CSARGDDSYEQYF.

The chain couples TRBV19 to TRBJ2-3, with 8 bases lining up with TRBD1. CDR1 and CDR2 (germline): LNHDA, SQIVND (reference sequence). After removal of 4 bases from V and 0 bases from J, the junction contained 0 bases not matched to a gene. The CDR3 loop spans 14 amino acids. This CDR3 reads CASSRTGSTDTQYF. CDR3 DNA sequence: TGTGCCAGTAGTAGGACAGGGAGCACAGATACGCAGTATTTT.

This clonotype was recorded a few times. The chain links TRBV27 to TRBJ2-2; no clear D gene. The CDR3 has 13 residues. Trimming took off 4 bases at V and 4 bases at J, with 7 bases between the two ends. Per the germline V gene, CDR1 is MNHEY and CDR2 is SMNVEV (reference sequence). CDR3 sequence reads: CASSSGFTGELFF. DNA of the CDR3: TGTGCCAGCAGTTCAGGATTCACCGGGGAGCTGTTTTTT.

This clonotype appeared many times. The V gene is TRBV29-1, the J gene TRBJ2-6, with 8 bases matching TRBD1. There are 16 residues in the CDR3. Germline CDR1 and CDR2: SQVTM and ANQGSEA. Trimming removed 4 bases from V and 1 base from J; junction bases left unmatched: 6. The CDR3 DNA follows: TGCAGCGTTGCTTCAGGGGGCATATCTGGGGCCAACGTCCTGACTTTC. It translates to CSVASGGISGANVLTF.

This clonotype appeared a few times. The J gene is TRBJ2-5, the V gene TRBV29-1; 7 bases agree with TRBD2. With 4 bases clipped from V and 1 base from J, the junction kept 9 bases outside the gene matches. Per the germline V gene, CDR1 is SQVTM and CDR2 is ANQGSEA. This CDR3 has 15 residues. CDR3 sequence: CSVGRTGGVQETQYF. The CDR3 nucleotides read TGCAGCGTTGGGAGGACGGGAGGAGTCCAAGAGACCCAGTACTTC.

This clonotype was seen at least ten times. The gene calls are TRBV12-3 or TRBV12-4 and TRBJ2-1; D tentatively fits TRBD1 or TRBD2 (6 bases each). With 7 bases removed from V and 4 bases from J, the gap between germline ends came to 20 bases. This CDR3 has 16 amino acids. The CDR3 here is CASTIGGTRRYNEQFF. For the CDR3, the DNA is TGTGCCAGCACCATAGGGGGGACCCGGCGATACAATGAGCAGTTCTTC.

Remarks on this clonotype: A read error may produce the germline difference seen at one junction end. The chain joins TRBV20-1 to TRBJ1-6; D is possibly TRBD1 (6 bases). The CDR3 totals 17 residues. Germline CDR1 DFQATT, CDR2 SNEGSKA (reference sequence). The CDR3 sequence is CSARPGNPRGSYSPVHF. CDR3 nucleotides: TGCAGTGCTCGTCCGGGGAATCCCAGGGGCTCATATTCACCCGTCCACTTT.

This clonotype occurred many times. This chain connects TRBV7-9 to TRBJ2-7; D is tentatively TRBD1 or TRBD2 (5 bases each). This CDR3 comprises 14 residues. Trimming took 5 bases from V and 5 from J, leaving 16 bases between them. Germline CDR1 reads SEHNR; CDR2 reads FQNEAQ (reference sequence). CDR3 in DNA: TGTGCCAGCAGCCCCGGGACCGAAAGGGACGAGCAGTACTTC. Translated, it gives CASSPGTERDEQYF.

This clonotype appeared many times. This sequence joins TRBV6-6 and TRBJ2-3; TRBD1 is a possible D gene (6 bases). Trimming stripped 0 bases from V and 2 bases from J, with 21 bases between. Looked up from germline, CDR1 is MNHNY and CDR2 is SVGAGI (reference sequence). This CDR3 spans 19 amino acids. The CDR3, as DNA: TGTGCCAGCAGTTACTCGACGAGGGGCCAGGGGCCAAACACAGATACGCAGTATTTT. Protein: CASSYSTRGQGPNTDTQYF.

This clonotype was counted ten times or more. This sequence joins TRBV29-1 and TRBJ2-5; D could derive from TRBD1 or TRBD2 (5 bases each). With 6 bases removed from V and 7 bases from J, the gap between germline ends came to 18 bases. Germline V gives CDR1 SQVTM, CDR2 ANQGSEA. This CDR3 contains 13 residues. The CDR3 region has the DNA TGCAGCGTCTTCTCCGGGAAAAGGGGGACCCAGTACTTC. Its translation is CSVFSGKRGTQYF.

This clonotype was picked up a small number of times. The J gene is TRBJ2-5, the V gene TRBV20-1, with TRBD2 as a possible D gene (5 bases). The CDR3 runs to 13 residues. Germline values: CDR1 DFQATT, CDR2 SNEGSKA (reference sequence). Trimming shortened V by 2 bases and J by 8 bases, and 15 bases separated the two germline ends. The CDR3 nucleotides are TGCAGTGCTAGACTTAGAACCCGGGGTACCCAGTACTTC. Translated, it gives CSARLRTRGTQYF.

Remarks on this clonotype: With a much larger clone just one base away, this may be a read error. The chain recombines TRBV7-2 with TRBJ2-3; D ambiguous. CDR3 size: 13 residues. The germline V gene has CDR1 SGHTA and CDR2 FQGNSA. This CDR3 is CACSLAIRDTQYF. In DNA form, the CDR3 reads TGTGCCTGCAGCTTAGCCATCAGAGATACGCAGTATTTT.

There are many counts of this clonotype. The J gene is TRBJ2-5, the V gene TRBV5-4; no reliable D call. Trimming took 0 bases from V and 5 from J, leaving 14 bases between them. In germline, CDR1 is SGHNT, CDR2 YYREEE (reference sequence). CDR3 length: 15 residues. The CDR3 protein is CASSLAETGRETQYF. The CDR3 coding sequence is TGTGCCAGCAGCTTGGCGGAAACGGGCCGTGAGACCCAGTACTTC.

The chain couples TRBV20-1 to TRBJ2-1; perhaps TRBD1 as D (6 bases). The CDR3 consists of 12 residues. Germline values: CDR1 DFQATT, CDR2 SNEGSKA (reference sequence). Between the trimmed V and J ends, which lost 3 bases and 9 bases, there was a span of 12 bases. In DNA form, the CDR3 reads TGCAGTGCTAGGGCTTGGGGGCGTGAGCAGTTCTTC. Amino acids: CSARAWGREQFF.

The chain recombines TRBV29-1 with TRBJ2-3, with TRBD2 as a possible D gene (5 bases). This CDR3 spans 11 amino acids. V dropped 7 bases and J dropped 2 bases, with 7 bases sitting between them. The V gene's germline CDR1 is SQVTM and CDR2 ANQGSEA. CDR3 nucleotide sequence: TGCAGCGGAGGGTACACAGATACGCAGTATTTT. Encoded protein: CSGGYTDTQYF.

This clonotype was observed many times. The J gene is TRBJ2-1, the V gene TRBV29-1; no clear D. Trimming shortened V by 8 bases and J by 13 bases, and 21 bases separated the two germline ends. There are 12 residues in the CDR3. Germline V gives CDR1 SQVTM, CDR2 ANQGSEA. CDR3 region: CSCTKADLRQFF. The CDR3 DNA reads as TGCAGCTGCACCAAGGCGGACCTCCGACAGTTCTTC.

This rearrangement joins TRBV30 to TRBJ1-5, with TRBD1 matching over 9 bases. Unmatched junction bases numbered 12, after V lost 0 bases and J lost 6 bases. Germline V lookup: CDR1 GTSNPN, CDR2 SVGIG (reference sequence). The CDR3 is 17 amino acids. CDR3 coding DNA: TGTGCCTGGAGTGTAGGTGGGGGACAGGGCCGAACTCAGCCCCAGCATTTT. It is translated as CAWSVGGGQGRTQPQHF.

The chain combines TRBV18 with TRBJ2-1; tentatively, D is TRBD2 (5 bases). CDR1 and CDR2 (germline): KGHSH, LQKENI. The CDR3 consists of 13 residues. V was clipped by 0 bases and J by 14 bases, with 14 bases between them. For the CDR3, the DNA is TGTGCCAGCTCACCACCGTCTAGCCAGTTAGAGTTCTTC. Its translation: CASSPPSSQLEFF.

The CDR3 DNA sequence: TGTGCCAGCAGTCCGTCTCGGGTCTCCTACGAGCAGTACTTC. Its translation: CASSPSRVSYEQYF. The V gene is TRBV6-5, the J gene TRBJ2-7; unclear D gene. Trimming removed 5 bases at V and 0 bases at J, with 11 bases between. This CDR3 has 14 amino acids. The V gene's germline CDR1 is MNHEY and CDR2 SVGAGI.

This clonotype was found a few times. The chain joins TRBV7-9 to TRBJ2-7, with 11 positions matching TRBD2. After removal of 4 bases from V and 5 bases from J, the junction contained 10 bases not matched to a gene. The CDR3 runs to 16 residues. CDR1 and CDR2 (germline): SEHNR, FQNEAQ (reference sequence). The CDR3 region has the DNA TGTGCCAGCAGCTCCTCGACTAGCGGGATCGCACACGAGCAGTACTTC. Translated: CASSSSTSGIAHEQYF.